This T cell receptor (beta chain) was recorded in a study of technical replicates of blood from several donors. This CDR3 comprises 13 residues. Between the trimmed V and J ends, which lost 3 bases and 0 bases, there was a span of 8 bases. Germline V gives CDR1 SQVTM, CDR2 ANQGSEA. Here immunoSEQ multiplex PCR was the method, and the copy in TCRdb shows in-frame clones only, minus some. The sample holds 85,000 to 90,000 clones, 85% to 95% seen once. The source material was T cells isolated from PBMCs. The V gene is TRBV29-1, the J gene TRBJ1-1; possible D gene TRBD1, 5 bases. This TCR was recovered from a human donor in good health. CDR3 in amino acids: CSVETAMNTEAFF. CDR3 DNA sequence: TGCAGCGTTGAGACAGCCATGAACACTGAAGCTTTCTTT.